This is a list of T cell receptor beta chains from one sample in a study of immune evolution from preneoplasia to lung adenocarcinoma. Libraries were prepared by immunoSEQ multiplex PCR; TCRdb keeps only in-frame clonotypes and omits some of them. Among fewer than 50,000 clones, 70% to 80% were seen once, and the ten largest hold less than 6%. The source material was FFPE invasive lung adenocarcinoma tissue. All receptors derive from a person aged 60 to 70 with lung adenocarcinoma. The CDR3 runs from the conserved cysteine through the conserved F or W. D genes are given only for firm matches. For some rows the clone size is stated as once, few or many, or as a class when expanded; others skip it.

J: TRBJ2-7
D: NA
V: TRBV30
size: NA
DNA: TGTGCCTGGTCCCGGACAGACTCCTACGAGCAGTACTTC
CDR3: CAWSRTDSYEQYF

J: TRBJ2-6
D: TRBD2
V: TRBV5-1
size: NA
DNA: TGCGCCAGCAGTTGGACTAGCGGGAGTCCTGGGGCCAACGTCCTGACTTTC
CDR3: CASSWTSGSPGANVLTF

J: TRBJ2-6
D: TRBD1
V: TRBV9
size: NA
DNA: TGTGCCAGCAGCGTAGCTTGGTTAGACAGGGAGAGAGATGGGGCCAACGTCCTGACTTTC
CDR3: CASSVAWLDRERDGANVLTF

J: TRBJ1-2
D: NA
V: TRBV28
size: NA
DNA: TGTGCCAGCAGTCGGACAGTATATGGCTACACCTTC
CDR3: CASSRTVYGYTF

J: TRBJ1-5
D: NA
V: TRBV18
size: NA
DNA: TGTGCCAGCTCACCCTATATGACGGAGTTCAGCAATCAGCCCCAGCATTTT
CDR3: CASSPYMTEFSNQPQHF

J: TRBJ2-3
D: TRBD1
V: TRBV28
size: NA
DNA: TGTGCCAGCAGTGGGACAGGGGTTTGGGATACGCAGTATTTT
CDR3: CASSGTGVWDTQYF

J: TRBJ2-1
D: NA
V: TRBV7-2
size: NA
DNA: TGTGCCAGCAGCTCGCCGTCTCTACGGGAGCAGTTCTTC
CDR3: CASSSPSLREQFF

J: TRBJ1-1
D: NA
V: TRBV21-1
size: NA
DNA: TGTGCCAGCAGCTCAAAGGGGGACATGAACACTGAAGCTTTCTTT
CDR3: CASSSKGDMNTEAFF

J: TRBJ2-7
D: NA
V: TRBV9
size: NA
DNA: TGTGCCAGCAGCGGAAACACAGGAGGTTCCTACGAGCAGTACTTC
CDR3: CASSGNTGGSYEQYF

J: TRBJ2-2
D: NA
V: TRBV6-4
size: NA
DNA: TGTGCCAGCAGCGCTTCCGGCGGTAGGAACACCGGGGAGCTGTTTTTT
CDR3: CASSASGGRNTGELFF

J: TRBJ2-2
D: NA
V: TRBV5-1
size: NA
DNA: TGCGCCAGCCGGGACTCGGTTGGAACCGGGGAGCTGTTTTTT
CDR3: CASRDSVGTGELFF

J: TRBJ2-1
D: NA
V: TRBV6-4
size: NA
DNA: TGTGCCAGCAGTGACTCGGCGGAACACTACAATGAGCAGTTCTTC
CDR3: CASSDSAEHYNEQFF

J: TRBJ2-3
D: NA
V: TRBV18
size: NA
DNA: TGTGCCAGCTCACCCTCAGGGACCTTAAACACAGATACGCAGTATTTT
CDR3: CASSPSGTLNTDTQYF

J: TRBJ2-5
D: NA
V: TRBV5-6
size: NA
DNA: TGTGCCAGCAGCTCGGGGGAAGGGTTCGAAGAGACCCAGTACTTC
CDR3: CASSSGEGFEETQYF

J: TRBJ2-5
D: NA
V: TRBV7-9
size: NA
DNA: TGTGCCAGCGAGAGTATGTACCAAGAGACCCAGTACTTC
CDR3: CASESMYQETQYF

J: TRBJ1-1
D: NA
V: TRBV7-9
size: NA
DNA: TGTGCCAGCAGCTCTGGGGGGAGGTTGGTCCCTGAAGCTTTCTTT
CDR3: CASSSGGRLVPEAFF

J: TRBJ2-1
D: NA
V: TRBV10-2
size: few
DNA: TGCGCCAGCAGTGAGTACGGGCCTACAGGGGAGCAGTTCTTC
CDR3: CASSEYGPTGEQFF

J: TRBJ2-2
D: NA
V: TRBV7-9
size: NA
DNA: TGTGCCAGCAGACTTGGGCCGGGCGGGGAGCTGTTTTTT
CDR3: CASRLGPGGELFF

J: TRBJ2-3
D: TRBD2
V: TRBV30
size: NA
DNA: TGTGCCTGGAGTCAAAGCGGGAGGGGCTTAGATACGCAGTATTTT
CDR3: CAWSQSGRGLDTQYF

J: TRBJ2-1
D: NA
V: TRBV18
size: NA
DNA: TGTGCCAGCTCACCACTGGCTAGACATTTCGGGAATGAGCAGTTCTTC
CDR3: CASSPLARHFGNEQFF

J: TRBJ2-5
D: NA
V: TRBV18
size: NA
DNA: TGTGCCAGCTCACGGGACCGGGGCGAGACCCAGTACTTC
CDR3: CASSRDRGETQYF

J: TRBJ2-5
D: NA
V: TRBV7-2
size: NA
DNA: TGTGCCAGCACGAACGGAAACTCAGAGGGGGAGACCCAGTACTTC
CDR3: CASTNGNSEGETQYF

J: TRBJ1-3
D: TRBD1
V: TRBV7-2
size: few
DNA: TGTGCCAGCAGCTCTCCGAGGGGGCAGGGAAACACCATATATTTT
CDR3: CASSSPRGQGNTIYF

J: TRBJ2-7
D: NA
V: TRBV6-5
size: NA
DNA: TGTGCCAGCAGTTACTCAGGGGACGAGCAGTACTTC
CDR3: CASSYSGDEQYF

J: TRBJ2-6
D: NA
V: TRBV6-5
size: NA
DNA: TGTGCCAGCAGCAGGATTTCTGGGGCCAACGTCCTGACTTTC
CDR3: CASSRISGANVLTF

J: TRBJ2-7
D: NA
V: TRBV5-6
size: NA
DNA: TGTGCCAGCAGCGCACGACTAGTCTACGAGCAGTACTTC
CDR3: CASSARLVYEQYF

J: TRBJ2-3
D: TRBD1
V: TRBV11-2
size: NA
DNA: TGTGCCAGCAGCTTCCCGGGACAGGGGGTCCCTAGCACAGATACGCAGTATTTT
CDR3: CASSFPGQGVPSTDTQYF

J: TRBJ1-5
D: NA
V: TRBV6-5
size: NA
DNA: TGTGCCACCCGAGGGGGTTTTAGCAATCAGCCCCAGCATTTT
CDR3: CATRGGFSNQPQHF

J: TRBJ1-5
D: TRBD1
V: TRBV6-1
size: NA
DNA: TGTGCCAGCAGTACCCGGGACAGGGGATTTCAGCCCCAGCATTTT
CDR3: CASSTRDRGFQPQHF

J: TRBJ1-4
D: TRBD1
V: TRBV18
size: NA
DNA: TGTGCCAGCTCCTCACAGGGGGCGGATGAAAAACTGTTTTTT
CDR3: CASSSQGADEKLFF

J: TRBJ2-2
D: NA
V: TRBV5-6
size: once
DNA: TGTGCCAGCAGCTCATCCCAGGGATTCTGGGCCGGGGAGCTGTTTTTT
CDR3: CASSSSQGFWAGELFF

J: TRBJ1-1
D: NA
V: TRBV6-5
size: NA
DNA: TGTGCCAGCGGAAGGATGAACACTGAAGCTTTCTTT
CDR3: CASGRMNTEAFF

J: TRBJ1-5
D: TRBD1
V: TRBV19
size: NA
DNA: TGTGCCAGTAGTCCTACGCCAGGACAGGGAACGGATCAGCCCCAGCATTTT
CDR3: CASSPTPGQGTDQPQHF

J: TRBJ2-3
D: NA
V: TRBV6-1
size: NA
DNA: TGTGCCAGCACACATGGAGAGGGAGACACAGATACGCAGTATTTT
CDR3: CASTHGEGDTDTQYF

J: TRBJ2-7
D: NA
V: TRBV21-1
size: NA
DNA: TGTGCCAGCAGCAAACTTCGGGGGACTCCCTCCTACGAGCAGTACTTC
CDR3: CASSKLRGTPSYEQYF

J: TRBJ2-7
D: TRBD2
V: TRBV7-2
size: NA
DNA: TGTGCCAGCAGCCCAAGACCGGGAGGGTCCTACGAGCAGTACTTC
CDR3: CASSPRPGGSYEQYF

J: TRBJ2-7
D: NA
V: TRBV7-9
size: NA
DNA: TGTGCCAGCAGGGAGGGAGGCCCCTACAACGAGCAGTACTTC
CDR3: CASREGGPYNEQYF

J: TRBJ2-5
D: NA
V: TRBV11-3
size: medium-sized
DNA: TGTGCCAGCAGCTCCGGGACCGAAGAGACCCAGTACTTC
CDR3: CASSSGTEETQYF